The next 8 T cell receptor beta chains were all read from a single sample in a study of blood T cell repertoires in COVID-19. TCRdb's table, derived via immunoSEQ multiplex PCR, lists solely in-frame clones and lacks some. The sample lists 200,000 or so clones; around 86% were seen once. The sequencing sample was made of PBMCs or T cells enriched from blood (not recorded which). Source of these receptors: a woman aged 40 to 49 with acute COVID-19.

V is TRBV5-1 and J is TRBJ1-2, with a weak D call TRBD1 (5 bases). The germline V and J ends were trimmed by 4 bases and 3 bases, with 10 bases remaining between them. This CDR3 spans 13 amino acids. CDR1 is SGHRS and CDR2 is YFSETQ in the germline V gene. The CDR3 reads CASSVGGDYGYTF. CDR3 DNA: TGCGCCAGCAGCGTTGGGGGGGACTATGGCTACACCTTC.

The CDR3 region is CASSPEGPSGGINEQFF. CDR3 DNA sequence: TGTGCCAGCAGCCCCGAGGGCCCTAGCGGGGGGATTAATGAGCAGTTCTTC. This rearrangement joins TRBV5-4 to TRBJ2-1; 11 bases match TRBD2. The germline V gene encodes CDR1 SGHNT and CDR2 YYREEE (reference sequence). CDR3 length: 17 residues. V dropped 4 bases and J dropped 7; count of bases not matched to a gene: 13.

The chain combines TRBV19 with TRBJ1-4, with TRBD1 matching over 8 bases. Germline lookup yields CDR1 LNHDA and CDR2 SQIVND (reference sequence). Trimming took 10 bases from V and 8 from J; bases not matched to a gene: 9. The CDR3 is made up of 13 amino acids. The CDR3 loop is CATATGVGEKLFF. The DNA of the CDR3 is TGTGCCACCGCGACAGGGGTCGGCGAAAAACTGTTTTTT. The whole variable domain, filled in from reference TRBV19 and TRBJ1-4, reads DGGITQSPKYLFRKEGQNVTLSCEQNLNHDAMYWYRQDPGQGLRLIYYSQIVNDFQKGDIAEGYSVSREKKESFPLTVTSAQKNPTAFYLCATATGVGEKLFFGSGTQLSVL.

The chain has TRBV7-2 and TRBJ1-1; a possible D gene is TRBD1 (5 bases). Per the germline V gene, CDR1 is SGHTA and CDR2 is FQGNSA. V gave up 5 bases and J gave up 5 bases, with 15 bases separating them. The CDR3 is 14 residues long. This chain's CDR3 is CASSPRSGGTEAFF. Here the CDR3 DNA reads TGTGCCAGCAGCCCTCGGTCGGGGGGGACTGAAGCTTTCTTT.

This clone was counted once. This chain joins TRBV30 and TRBJ2-3; 9 bases are shared with TRBD1. V was clipped by 2 bases and J by 0 bases; unmatched bases: 3. The CDR3 has 15 residues. Germline V gene sequence: CDR1 GTSNPN, CDR2 SVGIG (reference sequence). This CDR3 reads CAWSSGTGSTDTQYF. In nucleotides, the CDR3 is TGTGCCTGGAGTTCCGGGACAGGGAGCACAGATACGCAGTATTTT.

The chain couples TRBV7-9 to TRBJ2-3; the D gene is possibly TRBD1 (5 bases). V dropped 5 bases and J dropped 4 bases, with 7 bases sitting between them. The V gene's germline CDR1 is SEHNR and CDR2 FQNEAQ (reference sequence). The length of the CDR3 is 12 residues. The CDR3 sequence is CASSRQSDTQYF. The CDR3 DNA reads TGTGCCAGCAGCCGACAGTCAGATACGCAGTATTTT. The full variable domain, in which reference TRBV7-9 and TRBJ2-3 provide the parts outside the CDR3, is DTGVSQNPRHKITKRGQNVTFRCDPISEHNRLYWYRQTLGQGPEFLTYFQNEAQLEKSRLLSDRFSAERPKGSFSTLEIQRTEQGDSAMYLCASSRQSDTQYFGPGTRLTVL.

The sample holds a few counts of this clone. This sequence joins TRBV6-5 and TRBJ2-1; the match to TRBD1 covers 7 bases. V shed 6 bases, J shed 7 bases, and the junction held 6 bases outside the gene matches. Germline V gene sequence: CDR1 MNHEY, CDR2 SVGAGI. This CDR3 comprises 13 residues. CDR3 protein: CASRDRQGNEQFF. CDR3 bases: TGTGCCAGCAGAGACAGACAGGGTAATGAGCAGTTCTTC.

The rearrangement uses TRBV18 and TRBJ1-1; 8 nucleotides agree with TRBD1. The CDR3 loop spans 15 amino acids. Germline CDR1 reads KGHSH; CDR2 reads LQKENI. V dropped 3 bases and J dropped 3; count of bases not matched to a gene: 6. This chain's CDR3 is CASSPTGVVDTEAFF. The CDR3 region has the DNA TGTGCCAGCTCACCGACAGGGGTAGTAGACACTGAAGCTTTCTTT.